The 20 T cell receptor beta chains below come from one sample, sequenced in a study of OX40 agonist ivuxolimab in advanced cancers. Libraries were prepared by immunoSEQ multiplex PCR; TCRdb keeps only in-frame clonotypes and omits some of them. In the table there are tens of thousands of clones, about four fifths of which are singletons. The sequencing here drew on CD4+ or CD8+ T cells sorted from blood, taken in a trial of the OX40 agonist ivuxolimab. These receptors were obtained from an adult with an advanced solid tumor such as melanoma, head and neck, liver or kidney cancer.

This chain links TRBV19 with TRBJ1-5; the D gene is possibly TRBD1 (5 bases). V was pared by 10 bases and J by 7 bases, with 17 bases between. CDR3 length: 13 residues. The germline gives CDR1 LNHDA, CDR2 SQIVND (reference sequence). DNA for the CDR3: TGTGCCACCAAAGGCTGGGACGGGCAGCCCCAGCATTTT. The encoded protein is CATKGWDGQPQHF. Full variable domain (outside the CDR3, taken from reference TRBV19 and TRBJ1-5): DGGITQSPKYLFRKEGQNVTLSCEQNLNHDAMYWYRQDPGQGLRLIYYSQIVNDFQKGDIAEGYSVSREKKESFPLTVTSAQKNPTAFYLCATKGWDGQPQHFGDGTRLSIL.

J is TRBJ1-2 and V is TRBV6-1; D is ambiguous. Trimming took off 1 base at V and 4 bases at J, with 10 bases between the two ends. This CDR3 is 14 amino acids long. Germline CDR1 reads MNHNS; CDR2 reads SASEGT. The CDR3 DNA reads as TGTGCCAGCAGTGAAGATGTGGGGTCCTATGGCTACACCTTC. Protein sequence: CASSEDVGSYGYTF.

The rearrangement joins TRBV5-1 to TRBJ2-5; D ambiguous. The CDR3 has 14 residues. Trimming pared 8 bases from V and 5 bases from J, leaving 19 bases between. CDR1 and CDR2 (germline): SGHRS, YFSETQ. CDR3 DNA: TGCGCCAGTCAACCGGGTGATTTAGGGGAGACCCAGTACTTC. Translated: CASQPGDLGETQYF.

The CDR3 protein is CASSPREGGGYTF. CDR3 DNA sequence: TGTGCCAGCAGTCCCCGGGAGGGTGGTGGCTACACCTTC. The chain links TRBV6-5 to TRBJ1-2, with D unclear. The germline V and J ends were trimmed by 5 bases and 7 bases, with 14 bases remaining between them. Germline CDR1 is MNHEY and CDR2 is SVGAGI. The length of the CDR3 is 13 residues.

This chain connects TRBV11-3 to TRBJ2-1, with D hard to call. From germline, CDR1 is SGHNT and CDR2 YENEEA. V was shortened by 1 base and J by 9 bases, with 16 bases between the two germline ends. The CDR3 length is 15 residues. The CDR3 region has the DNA TGTGCCAGCAGCTTAGGGAAGGCCCCTACCATTGAGCAGTTCTTC. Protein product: CASSLGKAPTIEQFF.

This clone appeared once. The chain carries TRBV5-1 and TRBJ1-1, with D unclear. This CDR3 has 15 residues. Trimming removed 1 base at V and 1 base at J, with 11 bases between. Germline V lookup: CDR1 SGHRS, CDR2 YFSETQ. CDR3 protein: CASSLKVAGNTEAFF. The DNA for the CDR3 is TGCGCCAGCAGCTTGAAAGTTGCCGGGAACACTGAAGCTTTCTTT.

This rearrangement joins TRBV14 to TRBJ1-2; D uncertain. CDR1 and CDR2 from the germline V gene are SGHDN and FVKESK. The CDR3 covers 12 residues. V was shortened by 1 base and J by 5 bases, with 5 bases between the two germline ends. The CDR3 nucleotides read TGTGCCAGCAGCCAAGTCCCATATGGCTACACCTTC. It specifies CASSQVPYGYTF.

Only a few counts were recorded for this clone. CDR3 protein: CASSYTPQSSYEQYF. The DNA for the CDR3 is TGTGCCAGCAGTTACACGCCGCAAAGCTCCTACGAGCAGTACTTC. This chain connects TRBV6-6 to TRBJ2-7; D remains ambiguous. The CDR3 is made up of 15 amino acids. V was shortened by 2 bases and J by 0 bases, with 11 bases between the two germline ends. Looked up from germline, CDR1 is MNHNY and CDR2 is SVGAGI (reference sequence).

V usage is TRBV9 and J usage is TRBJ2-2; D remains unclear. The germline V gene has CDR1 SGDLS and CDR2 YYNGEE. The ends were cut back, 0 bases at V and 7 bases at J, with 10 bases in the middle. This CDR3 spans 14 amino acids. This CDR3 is CASSVGVIDGELFF. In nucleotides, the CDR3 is TGTGCCAGCAGCGTAGGAGTTATCGACGGGGAGCTGTTTTTT. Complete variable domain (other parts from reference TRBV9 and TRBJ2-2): DSGVTQTPKHLITATGQRVTLRCSPRSGDLSVYWYQQSLDQGLQFLIQYYNGEERAKGNILERFSAQQFPDLHSELNLSSLELGDSALYFCASSVGVIDGELFFGEGSRLTVL.

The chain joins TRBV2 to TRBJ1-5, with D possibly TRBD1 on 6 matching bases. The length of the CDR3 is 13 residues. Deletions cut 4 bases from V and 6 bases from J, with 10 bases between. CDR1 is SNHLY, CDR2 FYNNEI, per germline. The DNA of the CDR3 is TGTGCCAGCAGTGGGGGGCTAACTCAGCCCCAGCATTTT. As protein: CASSGGLTQPQHF.

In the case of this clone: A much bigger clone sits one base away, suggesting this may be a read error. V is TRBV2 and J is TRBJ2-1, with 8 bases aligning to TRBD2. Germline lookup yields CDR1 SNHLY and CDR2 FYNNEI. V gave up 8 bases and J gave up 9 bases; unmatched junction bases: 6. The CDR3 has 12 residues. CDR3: CASGRLATEQFF. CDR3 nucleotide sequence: TGTGCCAGCGGCAGACTAGCGACTGAGCAGTTCTTC. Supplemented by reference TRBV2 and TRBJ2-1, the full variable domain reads EPEVTQTPSHQVTQMGQEVILRCVPISNHLYFYWYRQILGQKVEFLVSFYNNEISEKSEIFDDQFSVERPDGSNFTLKIRSTKLEDSAMYFCASGRLATEQFFGPGTRLTVL.

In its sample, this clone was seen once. The DNA for the CDR3 is TGTGCCAGCAGCTTAGGGATTAGCGGGGTGTACTCCTACAATGAGCAGTTCTTC. It specifies CASSLGISGVYSYNEQFF. V usage is TRBV7-2 and J usage is TRBJ2-1, with TRBD2 matching over 8 bases. The V gene's germline CDR1 is SGHTA and CDR2 FQGNSA. This CDR3 has 18 amino acids. J was trimmed by 0 bases and V by 1 base; bases with no gene match: 8. Supplemented by reference TRBV7-2 and TRBJ2-1, the full variable domain reads GAGVSQSPSNKVTEKGKDVELRCDPISGHTALYWYRQSLGQGLEFLIYFQGNSAPDKSGLPSDRFSAERTGGSVSTLTIQRTQQEDSAVYLCASSLGISGVYSYNEQFFGPGTRLTVL.

The CDR3 coding sequence is TGTGCCAGCAGTTTCGGGACAGGGGGCGAGCAGTACTTC. The encoded protein is CASSFGTGGEQYF. The chain joins TRBV28 to TRBJ2-7, with TRBD1 matching 11 bases. CDR1 is MDHEN, CDR2 SYDVKM, per germline. J was trimmed by 6 bases and V by 3 bases; bases with no gene match: 1. This CDR3 region has 13 residues.

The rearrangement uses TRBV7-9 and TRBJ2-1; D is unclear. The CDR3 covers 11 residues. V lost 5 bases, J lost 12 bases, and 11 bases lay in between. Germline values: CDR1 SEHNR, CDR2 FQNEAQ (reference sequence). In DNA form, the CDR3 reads TGTGCCAGCAGCCCGGTCACGGGGCAGTTCTTC. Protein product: CASSPVTGQFF.

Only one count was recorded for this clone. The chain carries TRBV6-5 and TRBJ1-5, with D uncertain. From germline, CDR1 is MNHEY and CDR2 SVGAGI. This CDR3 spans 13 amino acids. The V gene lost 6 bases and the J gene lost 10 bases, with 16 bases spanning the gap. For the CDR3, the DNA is TGTGCCAGCAGGTCTGACCAGGCGCAACCCCAGCATTTT. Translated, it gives CASRSDQAQPQHF.

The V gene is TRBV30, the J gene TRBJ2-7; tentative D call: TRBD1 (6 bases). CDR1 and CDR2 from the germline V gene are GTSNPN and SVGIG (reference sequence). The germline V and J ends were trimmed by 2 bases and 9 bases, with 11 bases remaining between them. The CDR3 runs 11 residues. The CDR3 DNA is TGTGCCTGGAGTTTACGAGGGGGGCAGTACTTC. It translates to CAWSLRGGQYF.

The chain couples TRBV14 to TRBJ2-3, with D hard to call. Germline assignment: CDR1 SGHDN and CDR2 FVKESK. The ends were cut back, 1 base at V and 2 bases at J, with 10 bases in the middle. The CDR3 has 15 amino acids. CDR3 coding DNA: TGTGCCAGCAGCCAAGGGGGTCTACTCACAGATACGCAGTATTTT. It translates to CASSQGGLLTDTQYF.

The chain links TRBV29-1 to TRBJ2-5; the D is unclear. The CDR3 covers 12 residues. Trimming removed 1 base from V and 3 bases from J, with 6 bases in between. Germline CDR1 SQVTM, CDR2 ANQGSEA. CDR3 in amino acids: CSVEGPKETQYF. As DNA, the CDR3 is TGCAGCGTTGAAGGCCCCAAAGAGACCCAGTACTTC.

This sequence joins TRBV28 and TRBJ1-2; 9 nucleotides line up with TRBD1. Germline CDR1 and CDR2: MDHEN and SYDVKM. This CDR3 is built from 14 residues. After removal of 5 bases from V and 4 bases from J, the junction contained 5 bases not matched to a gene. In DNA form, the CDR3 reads TGTGCCAGCAGTGACGGGACAGGGTTCTATGGCTACACCTTC. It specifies CASSDGTGFYGYTF.

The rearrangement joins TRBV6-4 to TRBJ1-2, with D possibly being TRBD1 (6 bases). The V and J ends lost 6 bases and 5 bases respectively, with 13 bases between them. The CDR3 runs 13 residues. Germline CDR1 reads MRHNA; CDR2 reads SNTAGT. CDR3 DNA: TGTGCCAGCAGCCAAGGACAGCGGTATGGCTACACCTTC. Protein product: CASSQGQRYGYTF.